This is a list of T cell receptor beta chains from one sample in a study of blood T cell repertoires in COVID-19. The method was immunoSEQ multiplex PCR; TCRdb's version includes in-frame clones alone and lacks a portion of them. Of some 170,000 clones in the sample, more than 85% are singletons; the top ten hold less than 2%. Sequencing used peripheral blood. These receptors were collected from a woman aged 55-70 years with COVID-19, enrolled during active disease. CDR3s include the opening cysteine and the closing phenylalanine or tryptophan. Fields, in order: J gene, V gene, CDR3 protein.

J: TRBJ2-5; V: TRBV4-3; CDR3: CASSQDPGTQQETQYF
J: TRBJ1-2; V: TRBV5-6; CDR3: CASTDTVIFRGYTF
J: TRBJ1-1; V: TRBV5-4; CDR3: CASTQGVGARTEAFF
J: TRBJ1-5; V: TRBV10-2; CDR3: CATEPTNSNQPQHF
J: TRBJ2-1; V: TRBV9; CDR3: CASSAPGDNNEQFF
J: TRBJ1-6; V: TRBV4-2; CDR3: CASSQQQGSNSPLHF
J: TRBJ1-2; V: TRBV6-1; CDR3: CASSEVPNYGYTF
J: TRBJ2-2; V: TRBV7-2; CDR3: CASSLLAGAKRTGELFF
J: TRBJ1-1; V: TRBV5-5; CDR3: CASSPRGLRNTEAFF
J: TRBJ1-5; V: TRBV27; CDR3: CASSLGRGNQPQHF
J: TRBJ2-7; V: TRBV29-1; CDR3: CSVYRGYEQYF
J: TRBJ1-2; V: TRBV29-1; CDR3: CSALSPITGGYTF
J: TRBJ1-2; V: TRBV4-2; CDR3: CASSQEVGQANYGYTF
J: TRBJ1-5; V: TRBV19; CDR3: CASSMRESNQPQHF
J: TRBJ2-4; V: TRBV2; CDR3: CASRTGGWAKNIQYF
J: TRBJ1-1; V: TRBV7-2; CDR3: CASSLRDIRNTEAFF
J: TRBJ2-3; V: TRBV7-3; CDR3: CASSFRGGGTDTQYF
J: TRBJ2-1; V: TRBV7-3; CDR3: CASSLGQGYGTMKQFF
J: TRBJ1-4; V: TRBV29-1; CDR3: CSVARGTAHEKLFF
J: TRBJ1-6; V: TRBV5-6; CDR3: CASSPNGQFYNSPLHF
J: TRBJ2-1; V: TRBV6-5; CDR3: CASSYSGTSGGYEQFF
J: TRBJ2-7; V: TRBV2; CDR3: CASSAGTGGNWHGQYF
J: TRBJ1-1; V: TRBV5-8; CDR3: CASSFGQFFMNTEAFF
J: TRBJ2-2; V: TRBV4-2; CDR3: CASSQTERRTGELFF
J: TRBJ2-7; V: TRBV6-5; CDR3: CASIKSGGIYEQYF
J: TRBJ2-7; V: TRBV11-2; CDR3: CASSLDSYEQYF
J: TRBJ2-3; V: TRBV5-6; CDR3: CASSSSTSGGADTQYF
J: TRBJ1-5; V: TRBV19; CDR3: CASSIEGRYQPQHF
J: TRBJ1-1; V: TRBV12-3/TRBV12-4; CDR3: CASSLSVNTEAFF
J: TRBJ2-3; V: TRBV18; CDR3: CASSITDTQYF
J: TRBJ1-6; V: TRBV19; CDR3: CASQTGSGNSYNSPLHF
J: TRBJ1-3; V: TRBV7-8; CDR3: CASSLPTERNTIYF
J: TRBJ1-5; V: TRBV9; CDR3: CASSHGGSNQPQHF
J: TRBJ1-2; V: TRBV30; CDR3: CAWSLQNYGYTF
J: TRBJ1-4; V: TRBV18; CDR3: CASSPSRGLGTNEKLFF
J: TRBJ2-3; V: TRBV20-1; CDR3: CSARGTDTQYF
J: TRBJ1-1; V: TRBV10-3; CDR3: CAISESEVLGTEAFF